This passage covers 25 T cell receptor beta chains from one sample sequenced in a study of cytomegalovirus exposure and HLA in healthy donors. Amplification used 60 Vbeta primers and 13 Jbeta primers. Profiling relied on immunoSEQ multiplex PCR, and the TCRdb table lists in-frame clones only, not all of them. The sample lists 76,000 or so clones; 65% to 75% were seen once. Sequencing was done on a sample of PBMCs. The receptor set was obtained from a middle-aged woman in good health and CMV-seropositive.

The V and J genes are TRBV5-1 and TRBJ2-7; 7 nucleotides line up with TRBD1. Trimming removed 0 bases from V and 6 bases from J; junction bases left unmatched: 6. Germline assignment: CDR1 SGHRS and CDR2 YFSETQ. The CDR3 runs 14 residues. The DNA for the CDR3 is TGCGCCAGCAGCTTGGCTACGCAGGGGGTCGAGCAGTACTTC. It specifies CASSLATQGVEQYF. Full variable domain (missing parts from reference TRBV5-1 and TRBJ2-7): KAGVTQTPRYLIKTRGQQVTLSCSPISGHRSVSWYQQTPGQGLQFLFEYFSETQRNKGNFPGRFSGRQFSNSRSEMNVSTLELGDSALYLCASSLATQGVEQYFGPGTRLTVT.

The chain links TRBV28 to TRBJ1-5; possible D gene TRBD1, 5 bases. The CDR3 length is 14 residues. Germline V gene sequence: CDR1 MDHEN, CDR2 SYDVKM. V lost 1 base, J lost 4 bases, and 8 bases lay in between. The CDR3 sequence is CASSLSGFNQPQHF. DNA for the CDR3: TGTGCCAGCAGTTTATCAGGGTTTAATCAGCCCCAGCATTTT.

The table lists this clone with a few counts. This chain connects TRBV11-2 to TRBJ1-1, with D perhaps matching TRBD1 (6 bases). V was pared by 1 base and J by 0 bases, with 12 bases between. From germline, CDR1 is SGHAT and CDR2 FQNNGV. CDR3 size: 16 residues. The CDR3 region is CASSLGVHRVNTEAFF. In DNA, the CDR3 is TGTGCCAGCAGCTTAGGGGTCCACAGGGTGAACACTGAAGCTTTCTTT.

The CDR3, as DNA: TGCGCCAGCAGTGAGTCGGGACTAGCGGTTCCGTACTTC. Translated: CASSESGLAVPYF. The genes are TRBV10-1 and TRBJ2-7; 11 bases are shared with TRBD2. Germline assignment: CDR1 WNHNN and CDR2 SYGVQD (reference sequence). The CDR3 length is 13 residues. The trim removed 0 bases at V and 12 bases at J, leaving 4 bases unmatched.

CDR3 sequence reads: CAWKRRGINYGYTF. The CDR3 DNA reads TGTGCCTGGAAACGGCGGGGGATTAACTATGGCTACACCTTC. V gene TRBV30 combines with J gene TRBJ1-2, with D perhaps matching TRBD1 (5 bases). CDR1 is GTSNPN, CDR2 SVGIG, per germline (reference sequence). This CDR3 is 14 amino acids long. The V and J ends lost 4 bases and 1 base respectively, with 13 bases between them. Supplemented by reference TRBV30 and TRBJ1-2, the full variable domain reads SQTIHQWPATLVQPVGSPLSLECTVEGTSNPNLYWYRQAAGRGLQLLFYSVGIGQISSEVPQNLSASRPQDRQFILSSKKLLLSDSGFYLCAWKRRGINYGYTFGSGTRLTVV.

This clone appeared a few times. This chain connects TRBV12-5 to TRBJ1-2; D is ambiguous. V was clipped by 5 bases and J by 4 bases, with 5 bases between them. The V gene's germline CDR1 is LGHNT and CDR2 FRNRAP. CDR3 size: 11 residues. This chain's CDR3 is CASGRGYGYTF. The CDR3 region has the DNA TGTGCTAGTGGTAGAGGCTATGGCTACACCTTC.

This rearrangement joins TRBV2 to TRBJ1-4; no firm D call. CDR3 length equals 15 residues. Germline V gene lookup returns CDR1 SNHLY and CDR2 FYNNEI. V shed 5 bases and J shed 5 bases, with 15 bases lying between them. The CDR3 here is CASSSRTVTNEKLFF. The CDR3 DNA sequence: TGTGCCAGCAGTTCACGGACTGTTACGAATGAAAAACTGTTTTTT.

This rearrangement joins TRBV5-1 to TRBJ2-7; 7 bases match TRBD1. CDR3 length equals 15 residues. Germline lookup yields CDR1 SGHRS and CDR2 YFSETQ. The ends lost 3 bases at V and 2 bases at J; junction bases unmatched: 8. The DNA of the CDR3 is TGCGCCAGCAGCTGGACCGGGACAGCGCCCTACGAGCAGTACTTC. Residues: CASSWTGTAPYEQYF.

V gene TRBV7-9 combines with J gene TRBJ1-1; D not certain. This CDR3 has 14 amino acids. Trimming pared 0 bases from V and 0 bases from J, leaving 5 bases between. Germline CDR1 is SEHNR and CDR2 is FQNEAQ (reference sequence). The CDR3 here is CASSLAQLNTEAFF. In DNA form, the CDR3 reads TGTGCCAGCAGCTTAGCACAGCTGAACACTGAAGCTTTCTTT.

The chain links TRBV6-1 to TRBJ2-7; D possibly corresponds to TRBD1 (6 bases). The CDR3 is 13 amino acids. Germline lookup yields CDR1 MNHNS and CDR2 SASEGT. V was shortened by 2 bases and J by 3 bases, with 8 bases between the two germline ends. The CDR3 spells CASSELQGYEQYF. For the CDR3, the DNA is TGTGCCAGCAGTGAACTACAGGGCTACGAGCAGTACTTC.

This clone was recorded a few times. V and J are TRBV7-2 and TRBJ2-7; the D is unclear. CDR1 is SGHTA and CDR2 is FQGNSA in the germline V gene. The CDR3 sequence is 13 residues long. Trimming stripped 4 bases from V and 3 bases from J, with 10 bases between. CDR3 coding DNA: TGTGCCAGCAGCTCGGTTCCTGGCTACGAGCAGTACTTC. Its translation is CASSSVPGYEQYF.

V and J are TRBV5-1 and TRBJ2-1; the match to TRBD2 covers 7 bases. The length of the CDR3 is 15 residues. The germline V gene encodes CDR1 SGHRS and CDR2 YFSETQ. V lost 0 bases and J lost 7; bases outside the gene matches: 7. CDR3 nucleotides: TGCGCCAGCAGCTTGGTTAGGACTAGTCTGAATGAGCAGTTCTTC. Protein: CASSLVRTSLNEQFF.

This rearrangement joins TRBV7-8 to TRBJ2-5; 7 positions agree with TRBD1. V shed 5 bases, J shed 5 bases, and the junction held 11 bases outside the gene matches. The CDR3 has 15 amino acids. Germline-derived CDR1 and CDR2 are SGHVS and FQNEAQ. The CDR3 reads CASSGNRGSGETQYF. CDR3 bases: TGTGCCAGCAGCGGCAACAGGGGAAGCGGTGAGACCCAGTACTTC.

A remark on this clone: The identical CDR3 is also encoded by other nucleotide sequences in the sample. The V call is TRBV29-1, the J call TRBJ1-1; no clear D gene. This CDR3 contains 15 residues. Germline V gives CDR1 SQVTM, CDR2 ANQGSEA. V lost 5 bases and J lost 4, with 20 bases in between. CDR3 coding DNA: TGCAGCGTTAAACTAGGACCCGCACGAGGCACTGAAGCTTTCTTT. It codes for CSVKLGPARGTEAFF.

The chain carries TRBV5-4 and TRBJ2-7; 9 bases line up with TRBD1. V shed 4 bases and J 1 base; nucleotides not matched to a gene: 9. The CDR3 spans 16 residues. In germline, CDR1 is SGHNT, CDR2 YYREEE (reference sequence). CDR3 DNA: TGTGCCAGCAGCCTAGATCGGGACAGGGTTTCCTACGAGCAGTACTTC. It encodes CASSLDRDRVSYEQYF.

The chain employs TRBV6-5 and TRBJ2-1; TRBD1 aligns across 9 bases. This CDR3 has 13 residues. Germline values: CDR1 MNHEY, CDR2 SVGAGI. Trimming at V came to 8 bases and at J to 8 bases, leaving 7 bases not matched to a gene. The CDR3 DNA follows: TGTGCCAGCTGGGACAGGGTAAGCGATGAGCAGTTCTTC. It yields the protein CASWDRVSDEQFF.

This clone was counted a few times. The V call is TRBV4-3, the J call TRBJ2-5; 9 nucleotides line up with TRBD2. Germline V gene sequence: CDR1 LGHNA, CDR2 YSLEER. The CDR3 consists of 16 residues. Trimming at V came to 1 base and at J to 1 base, leaving 4 bases not matched to a gene. The CDR3 reads CASSQAAGGSQETQYF. The DNA for the CDR3 is TGCGCCAGCAGCCAAGCAGCGGGGGGCTCCCAAGAGACCCAGTACTTC.

This clone has more than one count but fewer than ten. The J gene is TRBJ2-1, the V gene TRBV6-4, with 8 bases fitting TRBD2. Germline V CDR1 and CDR2: MRHNA, SNTAGT. The CDR3 is 15 residues long. Trimming took 3 bases from V and 7 from J; bases not matched to a gene: 8. CDR3 loop: CASSDASGGSNEQFF. The CDR3 coding sequence is TGTGCCAGCAGTGATGCCAGCGGGGGTTCGAATGAGCAGTTCTTC.

This rearrangement joins TRBV28 to TRBJ2-7, with 9 bases lining up with TRBD1. The V gene end was trimmed by 8 bases and the J gene end by 4 bases; junction bases not matched to a gene: 3. The germline V gene has CDR1 MDHEN and CDR2 SYDVKM. The CDR3 extends over 12 amino acids. This CDR3 is CASGDRVYEQYF. The CDR3 region has the DNA TGTGCCAGCGGGGACAGGGTTTACGAGCAGTACTTC.

This sequence joins TRBV6-5 and TRBJ1-1, with D possibly being TRBD1 (6 bases). CDR1 and CDR2 (germline): MNHEY, SVGAGI. The CDR3 has 15 residues. Trimming cost V 2 bases and J 0 bases, with 10 bases left between them. The CDR3 sequence is CASSYVRTVNTEAFF. The DNA of the CDR3 is TGTGCCAGCAGTTACGTCCGGACAGTGAACACTGAAGCTTTCTTT.

The CDR3 DNA reads as TGCAGCGTTGTAATGGGGACTGGTGGCAATGAGCAGTTCTTC. This codes for CSVVMGTGGNEQFF. The genes are TRBV29-1 and TRBJ2-1, with D maybe TRBD2 (6 bases). The V gene lost 4 bases and the J gene lost 6 bases, with 16 bases spanning the gap. The CDR3 has 14 residues. CDR1 is SQVTM and CDR2 is ANQGSEA in the germline V gene.

J is TRBJ2-7 and V is TRBV2, with 7 bases matching TRBD1. The length of the CDR3 is 13 residues. V lost 6 bases to trimming and J lost 5 bases; unmatched junction nucleotides: 7. Germline CDR1 and CDR2: SNHLY and FYNNEI. CDR3 in amino acids: CASSLQGLHEQYF. The CDR3 region has the DNA TGTGCCAGCAGCCTACAGGGGCTCCACGAGCAGTACTTC.

The chain carries TRBV2 and TRBJ2-1; 10 bases are a match to TRBD1. With 5 bases clipped from V and 9 bases from J, the junction kept 1 base outside the gene matches. Germline V lookup: CDR1 SNHLY, CDR2 FYNNEI. The CDR3 contains 12 residues. The CDR3 reads CASSWTGGEQFF. CDR3 in DNA: TGTGCCAGCAGTTGGACAGGGGGTGAGCAGTTCTTC.

This clone has a handful of counts. V is TRBV10-3 and J is TRBJ1-1; tentatively, D is TRBD1 (6 bases). Germline values: CDR1 ENHRY, CDR2 SYGVKD. V was pared by 6 bases and J by 6 bases, with 17 bases between. The CDR3 is 14 residues long. CDR3 sequence: CAIREVLQGAEAFF. CDR3 nucleotides: TGTGCCATCAGGGAAGTTTTACAGGGCGCTGAAGCTTTCTTT.

The chain has TRBV4-2 and TRBJ2-1, with TRBD2 identical over 9 bases. Germline values: CDR1 LGHNA, CDR2 YNFKEQ. The CDR3 totals 16 residues. Trimming cost V 3 bases and J 7 bases; bases outside gene matches: 10. For the CDR3, the DNA is TGTGCCAGCAGCCAGGGGGTCGGGACTAGCTCAAATGAGCAGTTCTTC. It translates to CASSQGVGTSSNEQFF.